These 14 T cell receptor beta chains originate from one sample sequenced in a study of blood T cell repertoires in COVID-19. Profiling relied on immunoSEQ multiplex PCR, and the TCRdb table lists in-frame clones only, not all of them. This table holds fewer than 85,000 clones, about 90% found once. Sequenced material: peripheral blood. Every receptor here comes from a human donor in a cohort sampled during active COVID-19.

The V and J genes are TRBV7-6 and TRBJ2-1; 8 bases agree with TRBD1. Germline CDR1 is SGHVS and CDR2 is FNYEAQ. This CDR3 region has 14 residues. The V segment lost 1 base and the J segment 10 bases; nucleotides outside the gene matches: 6. The CDR3 region is CASSLVDRAGEQFF. The CDR3 DNA reads as TGTGCCAGCAGCTTAGTGGACAGGGCCGGGGAGCAGTTCTTC.

The chain carries TRBV6-2 or TRBV6-3 and TRBJ2-2, with 7 bases that match TRBD1. V was clipped by 4 bases and J by 4 bases; unmatched bases: 3. The CDR3 is made up of 14 amino acids. Germline values: CDR1 MNHEY, CDR2 SVGEGT. The CDR3 nucleotides are TGTGCCAGCAGTTCGACAGGGAGCACCGGGGAGCTGTTTTTT. Protein: CASSSTGSTGELFF.

The V gene is TRBV3-1 (or the pseudogene TRBV3-2), the J gene TRBJ2-3, with TRBD2 identical over 14 bases. The CDR3 covers 17 residues. From germline, CDR1 is LGHDT and CDR2 YNNKEL (reference sequence). Losses at the gene ends were 4 bases for V and 8 bases for J; bases not matched to a gene: 11. The CDR3 DNA follows: TGTGCCAGCAGCCTTTCACGGACTAGCGGGAGGTTAGGTACGCAGTATTTT. This gives the protein CASSLSRTSGRLGTQYF.

V usage is TRBV30 and J usage is TRBJ1-1; D perhaps matches TRBD1 (5 bases). The germline CDR1 and CDR2 sequences are GTSNPN and SVGIG (reference sequence). The CDR3 covers 12 residues. With 5 bases removed from V and 1 base from J, the gap between germline ends came to 8 bases. The CDR3 loop is CAWLGQNTEAFF. In DNA, the CDR3 is TGTGCCTGGCTGGGGCAGAACACTGAAGCTTTCTTT.

The chain combines TRBV28 with TRBJ1-4; tentative D call: TRBD1 (6 bases). The CDR3 is 16 residues long. CDR1 and CDR2 (germline): MDHEN, SYDVKM. V gave up 4 bases and J gave up 0 bases, with 12 bases separating them. CDR3 residues: CASSSTTGATNEKLFF. CDR3 in DNA: TGTGCCAGCAGTTCGACGACAGGCGCAACTAATGAAAAACTGTTTTTT.

The chain is built from TRBV20-1 and TRBJ2-7; 9 nucleotides align to TRBD2. This CDR3 has 14 amino acids. Germline lookup yields CDR1 DFQATT and CDR2 SNEGSKA (reference sequence). The V gene end was trimmed by 3 bases and the J gene end by 4 bases; junction bases not matched to a gene: 7. The CDR3 spells CSASVGLASYEQYF. CDR3 bases: TGCAGTGCTAGTGTCGGACTAGCGAGTTACGAGCAGTACTTC.

This clone has a single count. This chain joins TRBV5-6 and TRBJ2-7; 7 bases align to TRBD2. Germline lookup yields CDR1 SGHDT and CDR2 YYEEEE. The V segment lost 4 bases and the J segment 4 bases; nucleotides outside the gene matches: 11. This CDR3 contains 15 residues. The CDR3 loop reads CASSPFAGGGYEQYF. The CDR3 DNA reads as TGTGCCAGCAGCCCGTTTGCGGGCGGGGGTTACGAGCAGTACTTC.

The chain couples TRBV5-5 to TRBJ1-1; tentative D call: TRBD1 (6 bases). V lost 3 bases, J lost 7 bases, and 19 bases lay in between. Germline V lookup: CDR1 SGHKS, CDR2 YYEKEE (reference sequence). The CDR3 contains 15 residues. The CDR3 DNA follows: TGTGCCAGCAGCTGGGAGGGGACACAGGGCAGTGAAGCTTTCTTT. Its translation: CASSWEGTQGSEAFF.

This chain connects TRBV5-4 to TRBJ2-1; 7 positions match TRBD1. After removal of 4 bases from V and 6 bases from J, the junction contained 7 bases not matched to a gene. This CDR3 comprises 14 residues. Germline V gives CDR1 SGHNT, CDR2 YYREEE (reference sequence). DNA for the CDR3: TGTGCCAGCAGCAGCCCGGACAGGCCCAATGAGCAGTTCTTC. Protein product: CASSSPDRPNEQFF.

This clone was seen a single time. This rearrangement joins TRBV28 to TRBJ1-2; D ambiguous. Looked up from germline, CDR1 is MDHEN and CDR2 is SYDVKM. This CDR3 has 14 residues. V was clipped by 4 bases and J by 1 base, with 10 bases between them. For the CDR3, the DNA is TGTGCCAGCAGTTACCCAGGCAATAACTATGGCTACACCTTC. Amino acid sequence: CASSYPGNNYGYTF.

This chain links TRBV10-3 with TRBJ1-5, with D possibly TRBD1 on 5 matching bases. Germline assignment: CDR1 ENHRY and CDR2 SYGVKD. The CDR3 covers 13 residues. V lost 2 bases to trimming and J lost 8 bases, with 10 bases between them. This chain's CDR3 is CAISERQGEPQHF. CDR3 sequence (DNA): TGTGCCATCAGTGAGAGGCAGGGCGAGCCCCAGCATTTT.

The chain joins TRBV2 to TRBJ2-7; TRBD1 aligns across 7 bases. V dropped 4 bases and J dropped 7; count of bases not matched to a gene: 10. Germline-derived CDR1 and CDR2 are SNHLY and FYNNEI. The CDR3 runs 14 residues. The DNA of the CDR3 is TGTGCCAGCAGTGCCTCCGACAGGGCCGGGGAGCAGTACTTC. This translates into CASSASDRAGEQYF.

This sequence joins TRBV4-1 and TRBJ1-4; D is unresolved. The germline V gene encodes CDR1 MGHRA and CDR2 YSYEKL. The CDR3 is made up of 16 amino acids. V was shortened by 4 bases and J by 3 bases, with 15 bases between the two germline ends. The CDR3 nucleotides are TGCGCCAGCAGCCCGAGCGAAGAACCCTCTAATGAAAAACTGTTTTTT. Translated, it gives CASSPSEEPSNEKLFF.

This clone came up once. The chain has TRBV7-9 and TRBJ2-3, with TRBD1 identical over 7 bases. Unmatched junction bases numbered 4, after V lost 7 bases and J lost 0 bases. Germline V gene sequence: CDR1 SEHNR, CDR2 FQNEAQ (reference sequence). This CDR3 comprises 14 residues. CDR3 DNA: TGTGCCAGCACAAAGACAGGGAGCACAGATACGCAGTATTTT. It specifies CASTKTGSTDTQYF.